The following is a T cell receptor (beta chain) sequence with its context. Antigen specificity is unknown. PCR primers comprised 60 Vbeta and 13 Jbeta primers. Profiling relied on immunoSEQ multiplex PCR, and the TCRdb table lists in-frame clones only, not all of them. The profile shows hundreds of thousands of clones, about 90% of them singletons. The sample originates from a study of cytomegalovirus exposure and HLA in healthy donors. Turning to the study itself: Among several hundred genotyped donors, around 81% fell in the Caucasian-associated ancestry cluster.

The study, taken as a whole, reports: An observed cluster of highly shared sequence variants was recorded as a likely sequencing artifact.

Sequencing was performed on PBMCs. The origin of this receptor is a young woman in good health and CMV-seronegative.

The CDR3 nucleotides are TGTGCCAGCAGCTTTGTATTTTCCAGGGGACGTGTGAACACTGAAGCTTTCTTT. Translation gives CASSFVFSRGRVNTEAFF. The rearrangement links TRBV12-1 to TRBJ1-1; the table gives TRBD1 as D, unverified against the DNA. TRBV12-1 is a documented pseudogene. The CDR3 runs 18 residues.